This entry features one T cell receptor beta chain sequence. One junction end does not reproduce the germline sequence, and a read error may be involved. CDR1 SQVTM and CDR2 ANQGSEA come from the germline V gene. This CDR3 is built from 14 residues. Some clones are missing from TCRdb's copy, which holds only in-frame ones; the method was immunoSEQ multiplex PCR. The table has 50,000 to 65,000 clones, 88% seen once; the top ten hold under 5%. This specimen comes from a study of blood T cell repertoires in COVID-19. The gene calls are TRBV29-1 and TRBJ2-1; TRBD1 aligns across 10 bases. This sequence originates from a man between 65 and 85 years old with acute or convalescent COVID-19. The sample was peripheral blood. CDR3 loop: CSVEGTGDRNEQFF. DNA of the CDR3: TGCAGCGTGGAAGGGACAGGGGACCGCAATGAGCAGTTCTTC.